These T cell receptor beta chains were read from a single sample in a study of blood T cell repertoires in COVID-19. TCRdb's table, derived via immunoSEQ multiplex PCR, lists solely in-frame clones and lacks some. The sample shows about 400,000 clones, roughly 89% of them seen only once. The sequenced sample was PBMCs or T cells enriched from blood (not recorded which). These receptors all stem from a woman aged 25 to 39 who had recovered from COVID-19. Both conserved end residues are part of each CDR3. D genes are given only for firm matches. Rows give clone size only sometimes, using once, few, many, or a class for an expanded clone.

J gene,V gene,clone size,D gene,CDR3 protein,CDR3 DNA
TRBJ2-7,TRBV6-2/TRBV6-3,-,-,CASSSPRGKSYEQYF,TGTGCCAGCAGCTCCCCACGCGGGAAATCCTACGAGCAGTACTTC
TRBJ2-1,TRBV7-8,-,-,CASSLSGPPYNEQFF,TGTGCCAGCAGCTTAAGCGGGCCACCCTACAATGAGCAGTTCTTC
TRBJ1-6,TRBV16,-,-,CASSQSWATYNSPLHF,TGTGCCAGCAGCCAATCCTGGGCGACCTATAATTCACCCCTCCACTTT
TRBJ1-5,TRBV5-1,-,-,CASSLGINQPQHF,TGCGCCAGCAGCTTGGGTATCAATCAGCCCCAGCATTTT
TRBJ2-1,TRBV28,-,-,CASSSVLNEQFF,TGTGCCAGCAGTTCCGTTTTAAATGAGCAGTTCTTC
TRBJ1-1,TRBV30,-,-,CAWSVLVTEAFF,TGTGCCTGGAGTGTACTTGTCACTGAAGCTTTCTTT
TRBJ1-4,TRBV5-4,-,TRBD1,CASSPEGARANEKLFF,TGTGCCAGCAGCCCAGAGGGGGCCAGGGCTAATGAAAAACTGTTTTTT
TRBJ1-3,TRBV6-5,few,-,CASSYSEGGGNTIYF,TGTGCCAGCAGTTACTCCGAGGGCGGTGGAAACACCATATATTTT
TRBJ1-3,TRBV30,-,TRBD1,CASMTGVNTIYF,TGTGCCTCCATGACAGGGGTAAACACCATATATTTT
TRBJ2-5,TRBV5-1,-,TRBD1,CASSLAATGYQETQYF,TGCGCCAGCAGCTTGGCCGCGACAGGGTACCAAGAGACCCAGTACTTC
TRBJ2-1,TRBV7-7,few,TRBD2,CASSPGRGTSGRGDTYNEQFF,TGTGCCAGCAGCCCTGGTCGGGGGACTAGCGGGAGAGGGGACACCTACAATGAGCAGTTCTTC
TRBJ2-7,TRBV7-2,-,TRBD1,CASSLGGKPYEQYF,TGTGCCAGCAGCCTAGGGGGCAAACCCTACGAGCAGTACTTC
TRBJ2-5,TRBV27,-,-,CASSLGLYGETQYF,TGTGCCAGCAGTCTGGGACTCTACGGAGAGACCCAGTACTTC
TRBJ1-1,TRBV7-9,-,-,CASSLGQMNTEAFF,TGTGCCAGCAGCTTAGGGCAAATGAACACTGAAGCTTTCTTT
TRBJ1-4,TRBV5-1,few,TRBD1,CASSTGQGREKLFF,TGCGCCAGCAGCACGGGACAGGGGAGGGAAAAACTGTTTTTT
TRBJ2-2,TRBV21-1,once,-,CASMSGTGDCGTGELFF,TGTGCCAGCATGTCGGGGACAGGGGATTGTGGCACCGGGGAGCTGTTTTTT
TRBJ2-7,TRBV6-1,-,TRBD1,CASSDAKRQGLFEQYF,TGTGCCAGCAGTGATGCCAAGAGACAGGGATTATTCGAGCAGTACTTC
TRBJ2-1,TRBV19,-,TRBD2,CASSRGLKLAGSAYNEQFF,TGTGCCAGTAGTAGAGGGTTAAAACTAGCGGGTAGTGCCTACAATGAGCAGTTCTTC
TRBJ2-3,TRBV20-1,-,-,CSASSAGEPHTDTQYF,TGCAGTGCTAGTTCGGCAGGGGAACCTCACACAGATACGCAGTATTTT
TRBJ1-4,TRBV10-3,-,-,CAISRGQGEKLFF,TGTGCCATCAGTAGGGGCCAGGGGGAAAAACTGTTTTTT
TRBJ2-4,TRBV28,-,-,CASSRTVSKGDIQYF,TGTGCCAGCAGTCGGACAGTCTCCAAGGGGGACATTCAGTACTTC
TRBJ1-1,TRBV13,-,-,CASSQEGTAFF,TGTGCCAGCAGCCAAGAGGGGACTGCTTTCTTT
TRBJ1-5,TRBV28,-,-,CASSLRQGINQPQHF,TGTGCCAGCAGTTTGAGGCAGGGGATCAATCAGCCCCAGCATTTT
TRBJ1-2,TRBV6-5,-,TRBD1,CASSQPQGDYGYTF,TGTGCCAGCAGCCAACCACAGGGGGACTATGGCTACACCTTC
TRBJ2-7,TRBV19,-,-,CATSGAGEQYF,TGTGCCACCTCAGGGGCGGGCGAGCAGTACTTC
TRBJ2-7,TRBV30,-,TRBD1,CAWYLQGQGASYEQYF,TGTGCCTGGTACCTTCAGGGACAGGGGGCCTCCTACGAGCAGTACTTC
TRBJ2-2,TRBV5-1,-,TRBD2,CASTGTSGPGELFF,TGCGCCAGCACCGGGACTAGCGGGCCCGGGGAGCTGTTTTTT
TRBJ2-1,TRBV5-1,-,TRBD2,CASSLLASALKSSYNEQFF,TGCGCCAGCAGCTTACTAGCGTCAGCCCTCAAGAGCTCCTACAATGAGCAGTTCTTC
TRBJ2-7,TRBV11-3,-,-,CASSLFASGYEQYF,TGTGCCAGCAGCTTATTCGCTAGTGGCTACGAGCAGTACTTC
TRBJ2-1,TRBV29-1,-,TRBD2,CSVGPSGTSGEQFF,TGCAGCGTGGGCCCTTCCGGGACTAGCGGAGAGCAGTTCTTC
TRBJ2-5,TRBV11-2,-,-,CASSLGLVREEETQYF,TGTGCCAGCAGCTTAGGGCTTGTCAGGGAGGAAGAGACCCAGTACTTC
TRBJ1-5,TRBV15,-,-,CATSRAGLGQPQHF,TGTGCCACCAGCAGAGCAGGGCTTGGGCAGCCCCAGCATTTT
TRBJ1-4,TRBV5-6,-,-,CASSSGADNEKLFF,TGTGCCAGCAGCTCAGGGGCCGATAATGAAAAACTGTTTTTT
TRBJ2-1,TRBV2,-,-,CASSVPSGNYNEQFF,TGTGCCAGCAGTGTTCCCTCGGGGAACTACAATGAGCAGTTCTTC
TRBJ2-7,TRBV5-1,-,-,CASSRGSTYEQYF,TGCGCCAGCAGCAGGGGGTCAACCTACGAGCAGTACTTC
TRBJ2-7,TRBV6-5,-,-,CASSKGLTYEQYF,TGTGCCAGCAGCAAAGGACTAACCTACGAGCAGTACTTC
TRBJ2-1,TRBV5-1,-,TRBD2,CASSPGLAGNNEQFF,TGCGCCAGCAGCCCGGGACTAGCGGGGAACAATGAGCAGTTCTTC
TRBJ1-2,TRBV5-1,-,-,CASIPSPGSYGYTF,TGCGCCAGCATTCCCAGCCCCGGGTCCTATGGCTACACCTTC
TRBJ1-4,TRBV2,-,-,CASKPDSTSNEKLFF,TGTGCCAGCAAACCTGACAGTACTTCGAATGAAAAACTGTTTTTT
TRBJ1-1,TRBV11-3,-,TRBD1,CASSPDRGSEAFF,TGTGCCAGCAGCCCCGACAGGGGCAGTGAAGCTTTCTTT
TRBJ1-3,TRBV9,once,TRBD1,CASSVGDRGAGNTIYF,TGTGCCAGCAGCGTAGGAGACAGGGGGGCTGGAAACACCATATATTTT
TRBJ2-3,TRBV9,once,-,CASSPPLRTDTQYF,TGTGCCAGCAGCCCTCCCCTCCGCACAGATACGCAGTATTTT
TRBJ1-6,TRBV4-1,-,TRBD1,CASSHVTPGQGNSPLHF,TGCGCCAGCAGCCACGTAACTCCGGGACAGGGGAATTCACCCCTCCACTTT
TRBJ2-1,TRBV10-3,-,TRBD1,CAISERTGRNEQFF,TGTGCCATCAGTGAGCGGACAGGTCGCAATGAGCAGTTCTTC
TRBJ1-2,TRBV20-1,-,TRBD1,CSASRTGNYGYTF,TGCAGTGCTAGTCGGACAGGGAACTATGGCTACACCTTC
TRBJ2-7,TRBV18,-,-,CASSSGHGRSSGEQYF,TGTGCCAGCTCTTCTGGGCACGGCAGGTCAAGCGGGGAGCAGTACTTC
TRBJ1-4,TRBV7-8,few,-,CASSLQEKLFF,TGTGCCAGCAGCCTCCAAGAAAAACTGTTTTTT
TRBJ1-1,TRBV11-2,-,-,CASSFRRNTEAFF,TGTGCCAGCAGCTTCCGGAGGAACACTGAAGCTTTCTTT
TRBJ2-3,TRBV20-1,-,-,CSASIMEGTDTQYF,TGCAGTGCTAGTATAATGGAGGGCACAGATACGCAGTATTTT
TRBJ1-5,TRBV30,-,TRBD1,CAWNSGTGGNQPQHF,TGTGCCTGGAATAGTGGAACAGGGGGGAATCAGCCCCAGCATTTT
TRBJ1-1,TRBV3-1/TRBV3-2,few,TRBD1,CASSAQGSANTEAFF,TGTGCCAGCAGCGCACAGGGGAGTGCGAACACTGAAGCTTTCTTT
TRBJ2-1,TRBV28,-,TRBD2,CASKILADNYNEQFF,TGTGCCAGCAAAATACTAGCGGACAACTACAATGAGCAGTTCTTC
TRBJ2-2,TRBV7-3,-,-,CASSFNGGELFF,TGTGCCAGCAGCTTTAACGGCGGGGAGCTGTTTTTT
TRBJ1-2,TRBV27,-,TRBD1,CASSMDRGFYGYTF,TGTGCCAGCAGTATGGACAGGGGATTCTATGGCTACACCTTC
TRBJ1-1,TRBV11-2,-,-,CASSLGGGANTEAFF,TGTGCCAGCAGCTTAGGGGGAGGGGCGAACACTGAAGCTTTCTTT
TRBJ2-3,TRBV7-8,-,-,CASSFGGITDTQYF,TGTGCCAGCAGCTTCGGCGGGATCACAGATACGCAGTATTTT
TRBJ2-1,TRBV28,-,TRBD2,CASTLRLAGNNEQFF,TGTGCCAGTACCTTGAGACTAGCGGGAAACAATGAGCAGTTCTTC
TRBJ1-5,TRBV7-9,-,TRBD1,CASSLGTGGRGNQPQHF,TGTGCCAGCAGCCTCGGGACAGGGGGCCGAGGCAATCAGCCCCAGCATTTT